Listed below are T cell receptor beta chains from one sample, sequenced in a study of response to subunit inactivated influenza vaccine. Each CDR3 protein is one row after TCRdb ran MiXCR on the RT-PCR reads. The table shows 550,000 to 600,000 distinct CDR3 sequences, with 12% occurring only once. Sequenced material: PBMCs from blood, taken on the day of vaccination. The source of these receptors is a man aged 50 to 60 who received an inactivated influenza vaccine. Each CDR3 is given with its conserved first and last residue. The order of the fields is clone size, V gene, J gene, D gene, CDR3 DNA, CDR3 protein. A D gene is named only where the DNA matches it firmly. A clone size is listed for some rows: how often the clone was seen (once, few, many), or a class if it is expanded.

.	TRBV5-1	TRBJ2-6	.	TGCGCCAGCATGCGGGACTCTGGGGCCAACGTCCTGACTTTC	CASMRDSGANVLTF
.	TRBV20-1	TRBJ2-2	.	TGCAGTGCTGGCTTAGGACGGAACACCGGGGAGCTGTTTTTT	CSAGLGRNTGELFF
many	TRBV3-1	TRBJ2-1	.	TGTGCCAGCAGCCAAGGGAGGGTAGCGGAGCAGTTCTTC	CASSQGRVAEQFF
.	TRBV6-5	TRBJ2-1	TRBD1	TGTGCCAGCAGTTACGGACCGGGACCAGGGGGCCATGAGCAGTTCTTC	CASSYGPGPGGHEQFF
.	TRBV6-2/TRBV6-3	TRBJ1-1	.	TGTGCCAGCAGTTACTTCGAGGAGGGTCTGGCTTTCTTT	CASSYFEEGLAFF
many	TRBV6-2/TRBV6-3	TRBJ2-1	TRBD2	TGTGCCAGCAGCGATGATAGCGGGAGGCTCAATGAGCAGTTCTTC	CASSDDSGRLNEQFF
few	TRBV6-2/TRBV6-3	TRBJ2-1	TRBD1	TGTGCCAGCAGTTCACACAGGGGGAATGAGCAGTTCTTC	CASSSHRGNEQFF
many	TRBV7-9	TRBJ2-2	TRBD1	TGTGCCAGCAGACACGACAGGGGGCTCGGCACCGGGGAGCTGTTTTTT	CASRHDRGLGTGELFF
.	TRBV10-3	TRBJ1-2	.	TGTGCCATCAGTGAGGAGATGGTCTATGGCTACACCTTC	CAISEEMVYGYTF
few	TRBV6-5	TRBJ2-1	TRBD2	TGTGCCAGCAGTTACGGGACTAGCGGATTCAATGAGCAGTTCTTC	CASSYGTSGFNEQFF
few	TRBV10-3	TRBJ2-2	.	TGTGCCATCAGTGGATTCCAGGCTGCGGCCGGGGAGCTGTTTTTT	CAISGFQAAAGELFF
.	TRBV20-1	TRBJ2-2	.	TGCAGTGGGAGGGACTTCGCGAACACCGGGGAGCTGTTTTTT	CSGRDFANTGELFF
few	TRBV20-1	TRBJ2-1	TRBD2	TGCAGTGCTAGACCACCCGGGGCGGGGGCCTACAATGAGCAGTTCTTC	CSARPPGAGAYNEQFF
.	TRBV12-3/TRBV12-4	TRBJ2-1	TRBD2	TGTGCCAGCAGTTCCTTGGGGGGGACCTCCTACAATGAGCAGTTCTTC	CASSSLGGTSYNEQFF
.	TRBV5-6	TRBJ2-1	.	TGTGCCAGCGGCAGCCCCCACAGGGACAATGAGCAGTTCTTC	CASGSPHRDNEQFF
.	TRBV11-2	TRBJ2-2	TRBD1	TGTGCCAGCAGGGACAGGGGGAGCGACAGGGAGCTGTTTTTT	CASRDRGSDRELFF